A selection of T cell receptor beta chains follows, all from one sample in a study of T cell repertoires in cytomegalovirus infection. No cognate antigen is known for these TCRs. TCRdb called the reads again in MiXCR, with one record for every CDR3 protein. Of around 230,000 distinct CDR3 sequences in the sample, 35% to 40% were seen once. The input for sequencing was CD8+ T cells from cultured PBMCs, taken from culture after CMV antigen stimulation. These receptors originate from a human donor in good health (CMV status not recorded). Some clones in this sample may be carry-over from other donors' samples. The CDR3 runs from the conserved cysteine through the conserved F or W. Fields, in order: CDR3 length, V gene, CDR3 protein.

len: 16
v_gene: TRBV12-3/TRBV12-4
CDR3aa: CASSLSGSKLPYEQYF

len: 18
v_gene: TRBV3-1
CDR3aa: CASSQVRGLAGVYNEQFF

len: 13
v_gene: TRBV15
CDR3aa: CATTGKYTGELFF

len: 15
v_gene: TRBV20-1
CDR3aa: CSARGWTEKNYGYTF

len: 14
v_gene: TRBV20-1
CDR3aa: CSANGRLNTGELFF

len: 17
v_gene: TRBV7-3
CDR3aa: CASSLIRTGNKNTEAFF

len: 14
v_gene: TRBV11-2
CDR3aa: CASSPRLAENIQYF

len: 16
v_gene: TRBV7-4
CDR3aa: CASSPREGHFSYEQYF

len: 14
v_gene: TRBV28
CDR3aa: CASSRRGPGNTIYF

len: 14
v_gene: TRBV7-9
CDR3aa: CASSFGGKTGELFF

len: 14
v_gene: TRBV9
CDR3aa: CASSPIGGDEKLFF

len: 17
v_gene: TRBV10-3
CDR3aa: CAISESTVTENTGELFF

len: 14
v_gene: TRBV28
CDR3aa: CASYPDRYNQPQHF

len: 13
v_gene: TRBV7-6
CDR3aa: CASSLDRRTEAFF

len: 16
v_gene: TRBV28
CDR3aa: CASSFNPRAENTEAFF

len: 14
v_gene: TRBV15
CDR3aa: CATSGTDLGETQYF

len: 14
v_gene: TRBV12-3/TRBV12-4
CDR3aa: CASSLVAGVSEQYF

len: 15
v_gene: TRBV11-2
CDR3aa: CASSSPGTGFYEQYF

len: 14
v_gene: TRBV6-5
CDR3aa: CASRGGPGTGELFF

len: 13
v_gene: TRBV7-2
CDR3aa: CASSRGLAVEQFF

len: 18
v_gene: TRBV27
CDR3aa: CASSLKDRGVPGANVLTF

len: 15
v_gene: TRBV2
CDR3aa: CASSEEIPGRDEQFF

len: 15
v_gene: TRBV29-1
CDR3aa: CSVPGQGLANYGYTF